This T cell receptor (beta chain) was profiled in a study of human thymus T cells. Each of the donors was a healthy Finnish infant who was undergoing open corrective cardiac surgery for congenital heart defects. During surgery, about 0.5-1 mL peripheral blood was drawn from four of eight donors. Genomic DNA was extracted from every available blood leukocyte. Study observations and caveats: In thymic and blood repertoires alike, V and J usage looked biased.

This clone appeared a single time. What it recognizes is unknown. Clones were read by immunoSEQ multiplex PCR, and TCRdb kept only the in-frame ones, dropping some. The table shows 40,000 to 45,000 clones, with around 94% occurring only once. After removal of 3 bases from V and 0 bases from J, the junction contained 6 bases not matched to a gene. Germline CDR1 is SNHLY and CDR2 is FYNNEI. The CDR3 is 17 amino acids. This clonotype originated in a boy younger than two with a congenital heart defect but otherwise immunologically healthy. The rearrangement joins TRBV2 to TRBJ2-3, with TRBD2 matching 10 bases. Sequenced sample: blood. This chain's CDR3 is CASSDSSGGPSTDTQYF. Written as DNA, the CDR3 is TGTGCCAGCAGTGACTCTAGCGGGGGCCCCAGCACAGATACGCAGTATTTT.